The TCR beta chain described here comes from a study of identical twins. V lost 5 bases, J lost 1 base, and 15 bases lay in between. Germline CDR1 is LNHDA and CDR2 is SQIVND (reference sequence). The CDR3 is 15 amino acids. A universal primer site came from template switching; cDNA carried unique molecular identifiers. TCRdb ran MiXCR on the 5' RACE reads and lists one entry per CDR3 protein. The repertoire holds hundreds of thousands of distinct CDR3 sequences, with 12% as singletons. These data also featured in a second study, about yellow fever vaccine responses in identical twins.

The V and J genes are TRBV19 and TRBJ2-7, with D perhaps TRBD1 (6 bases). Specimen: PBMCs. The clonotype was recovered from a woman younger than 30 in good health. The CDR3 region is CASSLQGLPSYEQYF. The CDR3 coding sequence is TGTGCCAGTAGTCTTCAGGGGCTTCCGTCCTACGAGCAGTACTTC. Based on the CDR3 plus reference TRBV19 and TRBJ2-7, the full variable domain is DGGITQSPKYLFRKEGQNVTLSCEQNLNHDAMYWYRQDPGQGLRLIYYSQIVNDFQKGDIAEGYSVSREKKESFPLTVTSAQKNPTAFYLCASSLQGLPSYEQYFGPGTRLTVT.